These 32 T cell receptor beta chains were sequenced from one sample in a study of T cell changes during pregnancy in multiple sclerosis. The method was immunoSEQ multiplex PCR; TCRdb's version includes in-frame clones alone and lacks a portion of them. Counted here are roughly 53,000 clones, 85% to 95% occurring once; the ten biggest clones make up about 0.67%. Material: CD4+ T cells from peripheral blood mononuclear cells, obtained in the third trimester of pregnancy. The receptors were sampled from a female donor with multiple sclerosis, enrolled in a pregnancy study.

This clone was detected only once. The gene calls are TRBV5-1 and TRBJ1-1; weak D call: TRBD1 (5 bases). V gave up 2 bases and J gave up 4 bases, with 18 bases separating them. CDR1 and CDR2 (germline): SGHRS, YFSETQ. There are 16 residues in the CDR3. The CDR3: CASSLEPGGLATEAFF. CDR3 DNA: TGCGCCAGCAGCTTAGAACCGGGGGGATTGGCCACTGAAGCTTTCTTT.

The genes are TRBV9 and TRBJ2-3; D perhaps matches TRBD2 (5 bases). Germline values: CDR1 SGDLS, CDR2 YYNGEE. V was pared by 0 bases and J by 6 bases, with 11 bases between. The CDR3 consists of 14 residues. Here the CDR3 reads CASSVEVARDTQYF. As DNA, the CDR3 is TGTGCCAGCAGCGTAGAAGTAGCGAGGGATACGCAGTATTTT.

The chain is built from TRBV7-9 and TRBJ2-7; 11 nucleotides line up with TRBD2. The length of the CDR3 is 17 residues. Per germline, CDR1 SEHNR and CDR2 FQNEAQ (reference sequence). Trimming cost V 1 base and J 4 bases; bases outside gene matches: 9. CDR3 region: CASSLGVGGLAVYEQYF. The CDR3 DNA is TGTGCCAGCAGCTTAGGAGTGGGGGGACTAGCGGTATACGAGCAGTACTTC.

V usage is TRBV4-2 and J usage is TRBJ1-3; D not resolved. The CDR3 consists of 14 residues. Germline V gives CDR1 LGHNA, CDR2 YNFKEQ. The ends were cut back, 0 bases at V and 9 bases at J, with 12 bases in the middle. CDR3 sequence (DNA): TGTGCCAGCAGCCAAGATCCTCGGGATAGCACCATATATTTT. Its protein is CASSQDPRDSTIYF.

The CDR3 reads CASSAKDTQYF. The CDR3, as DNA: TGTGCCAGCTCCGCGAAAGATACGCAGTATTTT. V gene TRBV18 combines with J gene TRBJ2-3; D not resolved. The CDR3 is made up of 11 amino acids. The V and J ends lost 6 bases and 5 bases respectively, with 6 bases between them. Germline CDR1 is KGHSH and CDR2 is LQKENI.

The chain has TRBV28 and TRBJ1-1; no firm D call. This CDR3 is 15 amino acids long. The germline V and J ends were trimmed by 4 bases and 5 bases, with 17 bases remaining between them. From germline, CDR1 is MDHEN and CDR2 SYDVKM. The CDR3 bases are TGTGCCAGCAGTTCCCGGGTTAGAGGGCGTACTGAAGCTTTCTTT. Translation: CASSSRVRGRTEAFF.

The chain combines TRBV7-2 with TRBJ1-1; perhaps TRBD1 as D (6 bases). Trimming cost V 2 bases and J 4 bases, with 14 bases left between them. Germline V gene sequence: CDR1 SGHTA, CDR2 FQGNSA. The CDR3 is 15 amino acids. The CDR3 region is CASSLIGGRGTEAFF. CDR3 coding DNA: TGTGCCAGCAGCTTAATCGGGGGGCGAGGCACTGAAGCTTTCTTT.

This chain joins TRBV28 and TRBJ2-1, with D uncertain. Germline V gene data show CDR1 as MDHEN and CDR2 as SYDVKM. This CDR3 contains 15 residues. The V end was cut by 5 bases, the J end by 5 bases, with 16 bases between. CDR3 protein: CASSRPPPLNNEQFF. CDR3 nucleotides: TGTGCCAGCAGTCGTCCACCCCCCCTAAACAATGAGCAGTTCTTC.

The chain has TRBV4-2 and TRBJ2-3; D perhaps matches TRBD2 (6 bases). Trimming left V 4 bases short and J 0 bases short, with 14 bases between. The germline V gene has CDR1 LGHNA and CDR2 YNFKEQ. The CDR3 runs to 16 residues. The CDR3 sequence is CASSPNAGPSTDTQYF. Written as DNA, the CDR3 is TGTGCCAGCAGCCCAAATGCGGGACCTAGCACAGATACGCAGTATTTT.

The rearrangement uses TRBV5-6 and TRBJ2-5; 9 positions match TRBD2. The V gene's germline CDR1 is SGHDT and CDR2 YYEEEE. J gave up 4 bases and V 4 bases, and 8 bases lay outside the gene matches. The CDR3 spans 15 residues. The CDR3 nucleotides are TGTGCCAGCAGCAAGGTAGCGGGAGAGGGAGAGACCCAGTACTTC. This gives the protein CASSKVAGEGETQYF.

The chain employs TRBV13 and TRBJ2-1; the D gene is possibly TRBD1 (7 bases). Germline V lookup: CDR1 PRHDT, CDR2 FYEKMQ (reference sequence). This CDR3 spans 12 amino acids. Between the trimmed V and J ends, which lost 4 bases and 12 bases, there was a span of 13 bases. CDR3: CASSWRGQSQFF. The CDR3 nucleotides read TGTGCCAGCAGCTGGAGGGGACAGTCGCAGTTCTTC. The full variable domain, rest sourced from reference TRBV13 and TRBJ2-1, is AAGVIQSPRHLIKEKRETATLKCYPIPRHDTVYWYQQGPGQDPQFLISFYEKMQSDKGSIPDRFSAQQFSDYHSELNMSSLELGDSALYFCASSWRGQSQFFGPGTRLTVL.

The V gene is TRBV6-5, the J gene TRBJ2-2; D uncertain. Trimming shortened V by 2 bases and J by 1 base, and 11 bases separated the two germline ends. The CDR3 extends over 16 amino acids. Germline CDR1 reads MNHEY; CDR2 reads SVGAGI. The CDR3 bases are TGTGCCAGCAGTTACCAAGCTGCCCGGAACACCGGGGAGCTGTTTTTT. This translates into CASSYQAARNTGELFF.

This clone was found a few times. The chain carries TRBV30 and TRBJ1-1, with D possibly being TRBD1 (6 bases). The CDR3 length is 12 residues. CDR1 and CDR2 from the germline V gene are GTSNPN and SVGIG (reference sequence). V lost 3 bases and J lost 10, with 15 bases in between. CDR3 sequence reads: CAWRSGGRGAFF. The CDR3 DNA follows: TGTGCCTGGAGGTCTGGGGGCAGGGGAGCTTTCTTT.

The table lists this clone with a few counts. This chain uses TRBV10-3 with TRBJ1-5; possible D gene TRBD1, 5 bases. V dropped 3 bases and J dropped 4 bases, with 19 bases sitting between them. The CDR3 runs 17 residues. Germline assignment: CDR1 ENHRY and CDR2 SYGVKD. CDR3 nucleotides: TGTGCCATCAGTGACCCCCCCGGGGGACCCGGTAATCAGCCCCAGCATTTT. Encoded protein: CAISDPPGGPGNQPQHF.

This chain's CDR3 is CASSAELSSYEQYF. The CDR3 DNA reads TGTGCCAGCAGTGCTGAACTGAGCTCCTACGAGCAGTACTTC. The chain links TRBV6-1 to TRBJ2-7; D is undetermined. CDR1 and CDR2 from the germline V gene are MNHNS and SASEGT. CDR3 length: 14 residues. The germline V and J ends were trimmed by 4 bases and 0 bases, with 10 bases remaining between them.

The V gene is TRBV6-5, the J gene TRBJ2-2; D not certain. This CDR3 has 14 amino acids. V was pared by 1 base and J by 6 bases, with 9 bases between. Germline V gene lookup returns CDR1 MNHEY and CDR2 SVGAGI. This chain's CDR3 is CASSYFSVAGELFF. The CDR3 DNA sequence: TGTGCCAGCAGTTACTTTTCGGTTGCCGGGGAGCTGTTTTTT.

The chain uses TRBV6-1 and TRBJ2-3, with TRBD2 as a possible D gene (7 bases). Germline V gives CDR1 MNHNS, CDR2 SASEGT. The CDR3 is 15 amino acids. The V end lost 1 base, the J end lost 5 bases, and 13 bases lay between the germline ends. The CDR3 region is CASSEEGGGRDTQYF. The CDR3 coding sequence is TGTGCCAGCAGTGAAGAGGGGGGAGGGAGAGATACGCAGTATTTT.

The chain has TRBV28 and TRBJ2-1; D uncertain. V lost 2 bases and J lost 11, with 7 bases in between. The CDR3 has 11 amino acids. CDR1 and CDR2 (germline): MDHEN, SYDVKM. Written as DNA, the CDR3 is TGTGCCAGCAGTTTAGTAGAAAAGCAGTTCTTC. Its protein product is CASSLVEKQFF.

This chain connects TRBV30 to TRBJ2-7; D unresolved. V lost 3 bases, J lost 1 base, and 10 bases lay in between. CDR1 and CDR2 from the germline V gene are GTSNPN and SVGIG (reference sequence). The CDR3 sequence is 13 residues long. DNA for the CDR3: TGTGCCTGGAGCTCCAGTTTGTCCTACGAGCAGTACTTC. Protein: CAWSSSLSYEQYF.

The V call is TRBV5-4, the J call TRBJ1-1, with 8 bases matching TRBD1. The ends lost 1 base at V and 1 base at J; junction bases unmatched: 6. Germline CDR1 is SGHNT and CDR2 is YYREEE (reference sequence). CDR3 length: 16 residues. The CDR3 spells CASSLSITGGNTEAFF. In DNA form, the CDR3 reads TGTGCCAGCAGCTTGTCTATTACAGGGGGGAACACTGAAGCTTTCTTT. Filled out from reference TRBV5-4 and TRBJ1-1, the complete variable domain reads ETGVTQSPTHLIKTRGQQVTLRCSSQSGHNTVSWYQQALGQGPQFIFQYYREEENGRGNFPPRFSGLQFPNYSSELNVNALELDDSALYLCASSLSITGGNTEAFFGQGTRLTVV.

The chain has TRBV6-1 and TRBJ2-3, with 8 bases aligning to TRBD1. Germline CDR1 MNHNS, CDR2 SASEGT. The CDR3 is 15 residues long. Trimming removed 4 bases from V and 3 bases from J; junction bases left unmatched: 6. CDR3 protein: CASSGGTGKTDTQYF. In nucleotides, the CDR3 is TGTGCCAGCAGTGGCGGGACAGGTAAAACAGATACGCAGTATTTT.

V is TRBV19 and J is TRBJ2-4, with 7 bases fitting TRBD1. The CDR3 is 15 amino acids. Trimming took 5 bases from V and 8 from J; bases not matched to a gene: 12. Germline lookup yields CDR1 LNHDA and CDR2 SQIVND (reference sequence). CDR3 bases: TGTGCCAGTAGTCTCGACCACGGACAGGAACACATTCAGTACTTC. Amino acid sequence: CASSLDHGQEHIQYF. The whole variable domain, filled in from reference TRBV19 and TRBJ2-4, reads DGGITQSPKYLFRKEGQNVTLSCEQNLNHDAMYWYRQDPGQGLRLIYYSQIVNDFQKGDIAEGYSVSREKKESFPLTVTSAQKNPTAFYLCASSLDHGQEHIQYFGAGTRLSVL.

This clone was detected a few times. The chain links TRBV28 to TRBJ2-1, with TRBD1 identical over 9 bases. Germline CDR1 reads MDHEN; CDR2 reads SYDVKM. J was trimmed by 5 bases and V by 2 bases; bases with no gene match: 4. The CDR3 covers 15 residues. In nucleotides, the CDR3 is TGTGCCAGCAGTTTAACGACAGGGGGTAACAATGAGCAGTTCTTC. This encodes CASSLTTGGNNEQFF.

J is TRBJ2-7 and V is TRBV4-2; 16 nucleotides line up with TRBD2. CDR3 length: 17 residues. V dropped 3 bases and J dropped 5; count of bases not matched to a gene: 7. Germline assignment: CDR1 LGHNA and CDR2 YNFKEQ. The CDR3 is CASSQGLAGGPSNEQYF. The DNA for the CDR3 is TGTGCCAGCAGCCAGGGACTAGCGGGAGGGCCGTCAAACGAGCAGTACTTC.

The CDR3 sequence: CASSTSRAGGLYNEQFF. CDR3 in DNA: TGTGCCAGCAGCACTTCGAGGGCGGGAGGCCTCTACAATGAGCAGTTCTTC. The rearrangement joins TRBV7-6 to TRBJ2-1, with 8 bases that match TRBD2. The germline gives CDR1 SGHVS, CDR2 FNYEAQ. The ends lost 5 bases at V and 3 bases at J; junction bases unmatched: 12. The CDR3 consists of 17 residues.

CDR3 nucleotide sequence: TGTGCCAGCAGTCCGATCTTTCAGGGGCGTTTCGACTATGGCTACACCTTC. Residues: CASSPIFQGRFDYGYTF. The chain combines TRBV28 with TRBJ1-2; maybe TRBD1 (6 bases). The CDR3 sequence is 17 residues long. Looked up from germline, CDR1 is MDHEN and CDR2 is SYDVKM. Trimming stripped 5 bases from V and 3 bases from J, with 22 bases between.

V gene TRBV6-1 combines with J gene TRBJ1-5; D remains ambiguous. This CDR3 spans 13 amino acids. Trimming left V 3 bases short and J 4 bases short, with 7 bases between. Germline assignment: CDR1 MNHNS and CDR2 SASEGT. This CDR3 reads CASSESGNQPQHF. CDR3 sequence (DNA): TGTGCCAGCAGTGAGTCGGGGAATCAGCCCCAGCATTTT.

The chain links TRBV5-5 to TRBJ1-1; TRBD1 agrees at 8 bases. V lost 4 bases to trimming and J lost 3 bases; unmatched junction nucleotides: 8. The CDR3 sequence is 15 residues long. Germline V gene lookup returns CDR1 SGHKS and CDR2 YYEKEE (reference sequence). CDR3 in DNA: TGTGCCAGCAGCACCGGACAGGGACTTTACACTGAAGCTTTCTTT. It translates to CASSTGQGLYTEAFF.

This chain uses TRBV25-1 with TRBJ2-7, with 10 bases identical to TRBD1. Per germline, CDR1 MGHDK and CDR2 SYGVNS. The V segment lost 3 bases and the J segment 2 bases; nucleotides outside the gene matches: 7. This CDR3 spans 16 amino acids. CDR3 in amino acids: CASSDYPGQGTYEQYF. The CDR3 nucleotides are TGTGCCAGCAGTGACTACCCGGGACAGGGGACCTACGAGCAGTACTTC.

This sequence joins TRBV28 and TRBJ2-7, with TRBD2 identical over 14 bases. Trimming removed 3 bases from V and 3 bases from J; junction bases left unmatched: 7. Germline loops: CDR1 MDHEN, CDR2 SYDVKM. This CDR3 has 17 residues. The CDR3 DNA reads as TGTGCCAGCAGTTTCAGGACTAGCGGGAGGACCTTCTACGAGCAGTACTTC. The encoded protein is CASSFRTSGRTFYEQYF.

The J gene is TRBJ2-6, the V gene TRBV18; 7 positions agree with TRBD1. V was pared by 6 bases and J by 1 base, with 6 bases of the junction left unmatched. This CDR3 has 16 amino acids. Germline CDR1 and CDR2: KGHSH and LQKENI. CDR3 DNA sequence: TGTGCCAGCTCTCCAAGACAGGGATCTGGGGCCAACGTCCTGACTTTC. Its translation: CASSPRQGSGANVLTF.

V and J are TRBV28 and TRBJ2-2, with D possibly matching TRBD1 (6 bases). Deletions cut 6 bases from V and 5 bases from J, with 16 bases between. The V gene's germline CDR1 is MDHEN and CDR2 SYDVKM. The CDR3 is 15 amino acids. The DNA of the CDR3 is TGTGCCAGCAGCCGCGACAGGAGGAGGACCGGGGAGCTGTTTTTT. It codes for CASSRDRRRTGELFF.